These 9 T cell receptor beta chains were all obtained from the same sample, sequenced in a study of PD-1 blockade in classical Hodgkin lymphoma. Here immunoSEQ multiplex PCR was the method, and the copy in TCRdb shows in-frame clones only, minus some. The sample has just under 40,000 clones; around 80% are singletons. Specified time point: cycle 4 day 1 (C4D1), after five to seven weeks of nivolumab. Every one of the patients relapsed after autologous stem cell transplantation (brentuximab vedotin exposure was variable). The source was peripheral blood mononuclear cells (PBMCs), collected before the fourth cycle of nivolumab. These receptor sequences come from a human donor with classical Hodgkin lymphoma.

The chain couples TRBV5-1 to TRBJ2-2, with D unclear. In germline, CDR1 is SGHRS, CDR2 YFSETQ. The CDR3 is made up of 13 amino acids. V lost 2 bases to trimming and J lost 2 bases, with 4 bases between them. DNA for the CDR3: TGCGCCAGCAGCTTACACAACACCGGGGAGCTGTTTTTT. Translated, it gives CASSLHNTGELFF.

The J gene is TRBJ2-1, the V gene TRBV5-1; D may be TRBD2 (6 bases). Trimming took 0 bases from V and 0 from J, leaving 10 bases between them. Germline-derived CDR1 and CDR2 are SGHRS and YFSETQ. The CDR3 extends over 16 amino acids. Here the CDR3 reads CASSLDGGSSYNEQFF. CDR3 in DNA: TGCGCCAGCAGCTTGGACGGGGGTAGCTCCTACAATGAGCAGTTCTTC.

The chain recombines TRBV14 with TRBJ2-7; TRBD1 matches 7 bases. The junction had 6 bases not matched to a gene; V was cut back by 2 bases and J by 2 bases. CDR1 is SGHDN and CDR2 is FVKESK in the germline V gene. The CDR3 covers 15 residues. CDR3: CASSQRDSPPYEQYF. In DNA form, the CDR3 reads TGTGCCAGCAGCCAAAGGGACAGCCCTCCCTACGAGCAGTACTTC.

The chain combines TRBV28 with TRBJ1-4; D gene unclear. The V gene lost 6 bases and the J gene lost 7 bases, with 6 bases spanning the gap. Germline assignment: CDR1 MDHEN and CDR2 SYDVKM. The CDR3 length is 11 residues. CDR3 sequence: CASRLGEKLFF. CDR3 in DNA: TGTGCCAGCAGGCTAGGTGAAAAACTGTTTTTT. The full variable domain, its missing parts supplied by reference TRBV28 and TRBJ1-4, is DVKVTQSSRYLVKRTGEKVFLECVQDMDHENMFWYRQDPGLGLRLIYFSYDVKMKEKGDIPEGYSVSREKKERFSLILESASTNQTSMYLCASRLGEKLFFGSGTQLSVL.

The chain joins TRBV28 to TRBJ1-5; 9 nucleotides line up with TRBD1. Germline CDR1 reads MDHEN; CDR2 reads SYDVKM. This CDR3 has 14 residues. V lost 7 bases to trimming and J lost 5 bases; unmatched junction nucleotides: 6. The CDR3 sequence is CASNLGQGYQPQHF. CDR3 nucleotides: TGTGCCAGCAACTTGGGACAGGGCTATCAGCCCCAGCATTTT.

The rearrangement uses TRBV5-4 and TRBJ2-3; maybe TRBD2 (6 bases). Trimming pared 0 bases from V and 4 bases from J, leaving 9 bases between. There are 14 residues in the CDR3. Germline V lookup: CDR1 SGHNT, CDR2 YYREEE (reference sequence). CDR3 protein: CASSLVWEADTQYF. In nucleotides, the CDR3 is TGTGCCAGCAGCTTGGTATGGGAGGCAGATACGCAGTATTTT. The complete variable domain, with remaining parts taken from reference TRBV5-4 and TRBJ2-3, reads ETGVTQSPTHLIKTRGQQVTLRCSSQSGHNTVSWYQQALGQGPQFIFQYYREEENGRGNFPPRFSGLQFPNYSSELNVNALELDDSALYLCASSLVWEADTQYFGPGTRLTVL.

V is TRBV5-4 and J is TRBJ2-2; D call uncertain. Germline CDR1 is SGHNT and CDR2 is YYREEE (reference sequence). V dropped 0 bases and J dropped 5 bases, with 5 bases sitting between them. The CDR3 length is 13 residues. CDR3 bases: TGTGCCAGCAGCTTGGGTCGGACCGGGGAGCTGTTTTTT. It codes for CASSLGRTGELFF.

The V and J genes are TRBV4-1 and TRBJ2-3; D may match TRBD1 or TRBD2 (5 bases each). Germline V lookup: CDR1 MGHRA, CDR2 YSYEKL. V was shortened by 1 base and J by 2 bases, with 13 bases between the two germline ends. The CDR3 is made up of 16 amino acids. The CDR3 spells CASSQVSRDVTDTQYF. The CDR3, as DNA: TGCGCCAGCAGCCAAGTCTCAAGGGACGTCACAGATACGCAGTATTTT.

The chain employs TRBV4-2 and TRBJ2-3, with a weak D call TRBD2 (6 bases). This CDR3 spans 15 amino acids. Germline loops: CDR1 LGHNA, CDR2 YNFKEQ. Trimming cost V 0 bases and J 2 bases, with 9 bases left between them. The CDR3 here is CASSQDGGATDTQYF. For the CDR3, the DNA is TGTGCCAGCAGCCAAGATGGCGGGGCCACAGATACGCAGTATTTT.